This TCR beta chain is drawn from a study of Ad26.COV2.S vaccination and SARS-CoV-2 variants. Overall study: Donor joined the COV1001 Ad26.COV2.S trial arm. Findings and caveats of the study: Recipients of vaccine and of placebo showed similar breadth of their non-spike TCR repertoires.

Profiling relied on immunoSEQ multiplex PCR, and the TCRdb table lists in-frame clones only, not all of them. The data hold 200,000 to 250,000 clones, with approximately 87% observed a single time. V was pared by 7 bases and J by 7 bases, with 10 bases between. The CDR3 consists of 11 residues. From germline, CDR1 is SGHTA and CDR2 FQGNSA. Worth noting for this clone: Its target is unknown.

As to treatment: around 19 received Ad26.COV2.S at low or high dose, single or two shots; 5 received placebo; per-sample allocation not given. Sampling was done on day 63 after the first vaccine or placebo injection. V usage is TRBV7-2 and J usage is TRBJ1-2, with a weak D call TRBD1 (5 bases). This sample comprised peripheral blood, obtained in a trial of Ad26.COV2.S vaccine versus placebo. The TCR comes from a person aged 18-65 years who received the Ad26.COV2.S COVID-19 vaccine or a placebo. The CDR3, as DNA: TGTGCCAGCACGTTAAGGGGTGGCTACACCTTC. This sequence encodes CASTLRGGYTF. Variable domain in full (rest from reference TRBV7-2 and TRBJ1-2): GAGVSQSPSNKVTEKGKDVELRCDPISGHTALYWYRQSLGQGLEFLIYFQGNSAPDKSGLPSDRFSAERTGGSVSTLTIQRTQQEDSAVYLCASTLRGGYTFGSGTRLTVV.